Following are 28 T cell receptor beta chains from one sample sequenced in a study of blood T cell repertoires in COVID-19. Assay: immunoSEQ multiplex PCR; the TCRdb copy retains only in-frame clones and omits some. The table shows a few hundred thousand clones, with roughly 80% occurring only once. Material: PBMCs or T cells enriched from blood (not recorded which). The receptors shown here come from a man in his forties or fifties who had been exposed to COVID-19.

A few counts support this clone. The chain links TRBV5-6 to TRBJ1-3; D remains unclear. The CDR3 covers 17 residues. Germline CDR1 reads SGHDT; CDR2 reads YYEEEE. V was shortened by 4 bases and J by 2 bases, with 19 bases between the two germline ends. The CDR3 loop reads CASSEPGAPHAGNTIYF. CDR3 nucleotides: TGTGCCAGCAGCGAACCGGGAGCTCCTCATGCTGGAAACACCATATATTTT.

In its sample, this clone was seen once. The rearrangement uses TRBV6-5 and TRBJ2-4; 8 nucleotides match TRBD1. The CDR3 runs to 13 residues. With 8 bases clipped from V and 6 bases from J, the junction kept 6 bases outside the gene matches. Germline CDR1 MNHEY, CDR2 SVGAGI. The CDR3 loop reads CASGGQAGNIQYF. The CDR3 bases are TGTGCCAGCGGGGGACAGGCGGGAAACATTCAGTACTTC.

The CDR3 is CASNLGTAATGELFF. The CDR3 DNA sequence: TGTGCCAGCAACCTGGGGACAGCCGCCACCGGGGAGCTGTTTTTT. The chain recombines TRBV6-5 with TRBJ2-2; TRBD1 aligns across 7 bases. The CDR3 sequence is 15 residues long. The germline CDR1 and CDR2 sequences are MNHEY and SVGAGI. With 7 bases clipped from V and 4 bases from J, the junction kept 9 bases outside the gene matches.

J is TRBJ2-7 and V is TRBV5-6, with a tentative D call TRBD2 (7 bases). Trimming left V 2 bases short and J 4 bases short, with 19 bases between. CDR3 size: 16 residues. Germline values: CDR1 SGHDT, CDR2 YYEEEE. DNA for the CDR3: TGTGCCAGCAGCTTTTATGGGAGTGGGAGGGGGTACGAGCAGTACTTC. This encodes CASSFYGSGRGYEQYF.

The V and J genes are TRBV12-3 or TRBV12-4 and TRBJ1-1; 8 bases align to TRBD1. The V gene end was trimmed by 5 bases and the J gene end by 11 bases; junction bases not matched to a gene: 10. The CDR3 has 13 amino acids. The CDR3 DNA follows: TGTGCCAGCAGTGGGCAGGGGGCACGACGGGCTTTCTTT. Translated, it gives CASSGQGARRAFF.

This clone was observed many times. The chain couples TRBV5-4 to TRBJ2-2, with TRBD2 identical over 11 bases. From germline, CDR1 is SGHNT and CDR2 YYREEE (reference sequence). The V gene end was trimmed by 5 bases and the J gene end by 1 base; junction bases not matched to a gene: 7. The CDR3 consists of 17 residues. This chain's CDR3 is CASRIGLAGGNTGELFF. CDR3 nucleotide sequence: TGTGCCAGCAGGATAGGTCTAGCGGGAGGGAACACCGGGGAGCTGTTTTTT.

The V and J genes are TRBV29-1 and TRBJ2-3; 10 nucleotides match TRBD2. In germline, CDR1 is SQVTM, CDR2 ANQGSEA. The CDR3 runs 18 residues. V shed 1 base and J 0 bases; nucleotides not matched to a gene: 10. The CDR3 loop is CSVEGTSGYYTSTDTQYF. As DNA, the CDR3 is TGCAGCGTTGAAGGGACTAGCGGATATTATACTAGCACAGATACGCAGTATTTT.

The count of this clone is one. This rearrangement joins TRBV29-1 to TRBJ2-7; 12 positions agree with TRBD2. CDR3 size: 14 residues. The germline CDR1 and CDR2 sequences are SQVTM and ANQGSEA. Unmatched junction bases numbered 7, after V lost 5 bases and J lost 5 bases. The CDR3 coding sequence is TGCAGCGTTCGACGGCGACTAGCGGGAGACGAGCAGTACTTC. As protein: CSVRRRLAGDEQYF.

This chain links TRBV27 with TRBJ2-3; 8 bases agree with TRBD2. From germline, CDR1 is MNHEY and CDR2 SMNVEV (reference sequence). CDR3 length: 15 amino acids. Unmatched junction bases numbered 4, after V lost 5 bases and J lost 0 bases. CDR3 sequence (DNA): TGTGCCAGCAGTGGTAGCGGGGACAGCACAGATACGCAGTATTTT. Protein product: CASSGSGDSTDTQYF.

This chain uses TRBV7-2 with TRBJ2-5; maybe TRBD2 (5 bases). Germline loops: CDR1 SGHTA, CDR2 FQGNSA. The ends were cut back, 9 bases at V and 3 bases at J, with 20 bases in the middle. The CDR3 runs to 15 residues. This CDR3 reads CASCYLELREETQYF. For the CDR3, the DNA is TGTGCCAGTTGCTATCTTGAGTTGAGGGAAGAGACCCAGTACTTC.

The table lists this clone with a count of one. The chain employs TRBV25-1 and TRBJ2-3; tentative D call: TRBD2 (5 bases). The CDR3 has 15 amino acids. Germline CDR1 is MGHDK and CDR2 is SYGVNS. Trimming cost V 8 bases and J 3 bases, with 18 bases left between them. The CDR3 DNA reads TGTGCCAGCGGCAACACTAGGATCGGGACAGATACGCAGTATTTT. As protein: CASGNTRIGTDTQYF. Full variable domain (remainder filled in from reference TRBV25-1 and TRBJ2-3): EADIYQTPRYLVIGTGKKITLECSQTMGHDKMYWYQQDPGMELHLIHYSYGVNSTEKGDLSSESTVSRIRTEHFPLTLESARPSHTSQYLCASGNTRIGTDTQYFGPGTRLTVL.

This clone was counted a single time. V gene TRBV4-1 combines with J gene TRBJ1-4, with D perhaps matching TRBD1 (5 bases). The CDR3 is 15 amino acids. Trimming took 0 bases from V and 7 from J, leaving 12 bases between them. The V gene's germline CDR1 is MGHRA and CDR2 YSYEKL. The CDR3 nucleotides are TGCGCCAGCAGCCAAGACGGACATGATACTGAAAAACTGTTTTTT. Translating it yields CASSQDGHDTEKLFF.

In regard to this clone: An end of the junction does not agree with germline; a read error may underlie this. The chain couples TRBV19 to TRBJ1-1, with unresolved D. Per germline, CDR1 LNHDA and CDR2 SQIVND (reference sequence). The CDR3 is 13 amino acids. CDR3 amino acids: CASSLDRNTEAFF. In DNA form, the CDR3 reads TGTGCCAGTAGTCTAGATAGGAACACTGAAGCTTTCTTT.

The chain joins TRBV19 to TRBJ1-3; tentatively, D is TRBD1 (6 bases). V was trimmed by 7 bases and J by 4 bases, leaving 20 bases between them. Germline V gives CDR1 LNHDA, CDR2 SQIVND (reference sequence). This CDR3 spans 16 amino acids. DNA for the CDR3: TGTGCCAGTACCGCGGGGGCGCCGCGCCCGGGAAACACCATATATTTT. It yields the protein CASTAGAPRPGNTIYF.

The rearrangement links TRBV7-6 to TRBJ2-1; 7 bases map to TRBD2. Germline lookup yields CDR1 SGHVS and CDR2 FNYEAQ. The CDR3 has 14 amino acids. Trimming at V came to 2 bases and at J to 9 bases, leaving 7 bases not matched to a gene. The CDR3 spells CASSLRVAGLEQFF. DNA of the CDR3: TGTGCCAGCAGCTTACGGGTAGCGGGTCTTGAGCAGTTCTTC.

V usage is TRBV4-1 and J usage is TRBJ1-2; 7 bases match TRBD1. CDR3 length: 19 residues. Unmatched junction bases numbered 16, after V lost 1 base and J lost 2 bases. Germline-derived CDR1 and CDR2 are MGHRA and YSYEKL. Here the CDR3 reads CASSQALTNRGSLNYGYTF. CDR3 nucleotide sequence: TGCGCCAGCAGCCAAGCCCTTACCAACAGGGGAAGCCTCAACTATGGCTACACCTTC.

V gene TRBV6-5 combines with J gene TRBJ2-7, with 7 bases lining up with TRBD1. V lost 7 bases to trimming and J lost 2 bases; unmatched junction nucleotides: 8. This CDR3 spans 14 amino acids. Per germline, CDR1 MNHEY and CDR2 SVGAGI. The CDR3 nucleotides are TGTGCCAGCAACCCCCCACAGGGGACCTACGAGCAGTACTTC. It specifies CASNPPQGTYEQYF.

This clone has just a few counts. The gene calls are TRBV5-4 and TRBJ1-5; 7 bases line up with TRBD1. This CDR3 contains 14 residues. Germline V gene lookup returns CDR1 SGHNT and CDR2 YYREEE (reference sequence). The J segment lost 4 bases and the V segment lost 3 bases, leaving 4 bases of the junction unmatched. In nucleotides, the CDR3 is TGTGCCAGCAGCTGGGACAGAGCTAATCAGCCCCAGCATTTT. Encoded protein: CASSWDRANQPQHF.

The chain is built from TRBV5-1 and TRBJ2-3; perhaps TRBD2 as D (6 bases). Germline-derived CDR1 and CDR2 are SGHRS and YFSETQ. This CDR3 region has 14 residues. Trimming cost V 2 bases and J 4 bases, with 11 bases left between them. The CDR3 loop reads CASSFGGTADTQYF. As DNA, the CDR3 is TGCGCCAGCAGCTTCGGGGGTACCGCAGATACGCAGTATTTT.

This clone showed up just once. CDR3 in amino acids: CASSFFTYNEQFF. Written as DNA, the CDR3 is TGTGCCAGCAGCTTCTTTACCTACAATGAGCAGTTCTTC. This chain uses TRBV11-3 with TRBJ2-1, with D unresolved. V lost 3 bases to trimming and J lost 2 bases, with 5 bases between them. The V gene's germline CDR1 is SGHNT and CDR2 YENEEA. This CDR3 is 13 amino acids long.

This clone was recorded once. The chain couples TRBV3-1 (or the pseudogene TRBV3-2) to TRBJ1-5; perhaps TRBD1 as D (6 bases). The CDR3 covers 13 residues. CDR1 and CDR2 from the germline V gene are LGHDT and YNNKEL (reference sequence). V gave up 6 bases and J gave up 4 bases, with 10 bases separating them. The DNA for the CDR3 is TGTGCCAGCAGTATAGACAGGAATCAGCCCCAGCATTTT. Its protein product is CASSIDRNQPQHF.

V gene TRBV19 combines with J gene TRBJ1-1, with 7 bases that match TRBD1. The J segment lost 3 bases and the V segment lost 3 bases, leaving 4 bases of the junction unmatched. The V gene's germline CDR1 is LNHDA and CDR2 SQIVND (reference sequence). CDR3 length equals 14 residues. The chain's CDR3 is CASSMLQGYTEAFF. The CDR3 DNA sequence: TGTGCCAGTAGTATGTTACAGGGGTACACTGAAGCTTTCTTT.

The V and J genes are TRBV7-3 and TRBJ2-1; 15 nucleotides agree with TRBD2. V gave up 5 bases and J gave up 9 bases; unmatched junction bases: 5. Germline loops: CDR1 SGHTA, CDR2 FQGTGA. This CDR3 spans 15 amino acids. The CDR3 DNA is TGTGCCAGCAGCCAGGGACTAGCGGGGGGAGCTGAGCAGTTCTTC. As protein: CASSQGLAGGAEQFF.

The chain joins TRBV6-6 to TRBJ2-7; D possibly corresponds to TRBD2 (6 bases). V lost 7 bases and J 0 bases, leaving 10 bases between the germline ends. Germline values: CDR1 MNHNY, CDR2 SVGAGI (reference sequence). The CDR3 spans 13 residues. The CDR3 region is CASTLADSYEQYF. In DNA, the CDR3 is TGTGCCAGCACCTTAGCGGACTCCTACGAGCAGTACTTC.

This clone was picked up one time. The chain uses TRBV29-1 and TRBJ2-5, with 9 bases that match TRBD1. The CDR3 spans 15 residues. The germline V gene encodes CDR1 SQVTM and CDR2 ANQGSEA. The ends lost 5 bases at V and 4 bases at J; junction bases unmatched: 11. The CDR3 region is CSVTTGTGPGETQYF. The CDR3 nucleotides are TGCAGCGTTACCACGGGGACAGGGCCCGGAGAGACCCAGTACTTC.

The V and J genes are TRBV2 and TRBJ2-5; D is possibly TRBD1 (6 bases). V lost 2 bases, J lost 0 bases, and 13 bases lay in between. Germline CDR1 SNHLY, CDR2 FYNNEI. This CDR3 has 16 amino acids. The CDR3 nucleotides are TGTGCCAGCAGTGAAACAGGGATAGGGTACCAAGAGACCCAGTACTTC. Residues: CASSETGIGYQETQYF.

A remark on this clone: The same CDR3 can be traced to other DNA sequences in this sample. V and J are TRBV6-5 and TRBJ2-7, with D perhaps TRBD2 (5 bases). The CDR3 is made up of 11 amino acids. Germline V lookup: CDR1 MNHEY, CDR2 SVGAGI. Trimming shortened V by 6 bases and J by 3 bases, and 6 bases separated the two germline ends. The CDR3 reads CASRTSYEQYF. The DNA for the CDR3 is TGTGCCAGCAGAACTAGCTACGAGCAGTACTTC.

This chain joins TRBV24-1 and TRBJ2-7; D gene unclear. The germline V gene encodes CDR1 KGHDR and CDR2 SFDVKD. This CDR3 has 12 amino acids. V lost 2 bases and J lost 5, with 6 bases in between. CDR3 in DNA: TGTGCCACCAGTGATTATACGGACGAGCAGTACTTC. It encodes CATSDYTDEQYF.